These 14 T cell receptor beta chains share one sample of origin, sequenced in a study of vaccination and CD4 T cells after COVID-19. The sample's time point: late sampling 161 to 241 days after vaccination in three convalescent patients. Treatment of the sample: roughly 10-day PBMC culture with coronavirus spike peptide pools or control peptides (ViraFEST assay). Sequencing of cultured CD4+ T cell DNA used the Oncomine TCR Beta short-read assay. TCRdb analysed the PCR reads with MiXCR anew, one entry per CDR3 protein. The table lists about 21,000 distinct CDR3 sequences, around 39% of them singletons, with roughly 9.9% in the top ten. Their cognate antigens are unknown. Sequenced material: CD4+ T cells from blood, cultured in vitro, taken about 7 months after SARS-CoV-2 vaccination. The receptors here all came from a human donor who had recovered from COVID-19.

This clonotype was detected a few times. The V and J genes are TRBV20-1 and TRBJ1-2; 10 nucleotides align to TRBD1. The CDR3 has 14 residues. CDR1 DFQATT and CDR2 SNEGSKA come from the germline V gene (reference sequence). Losses at the gene ends were 3 bases for V and 5 bases for J; bases not matched to a gene: 6. This CDR3 reads CSASPRTGGYGYTF. CDR3 nucleotides: TGCAGTGCTAGCCCAAGGACAGGGGGTTATGGCTACACCTTC.

The chain couples TRBV6-2 or TRBV6-3 to TRBJ1-5; 7 bases are a match to TRBD1. The ends lost 4 bases at V and 3 bases at J; junction bases unmatched: 6. The CDR3 length is 15 residues. Germline V gives CDR1 MNHEY, CDR2 SVGEGT. The CDR3 DNA reads TGTGCCAGCAGTTTCGGGACAGCCATCAATCAGCCCCAGCATTTT. Translating it yields CASSFGTAINQPQHF.

The chain is built from TRBV15 and TRBJ1-1, with 8 bases lining up with TRBD1. Germline V lookup: CDR1 LNHNV, CDR2 YYDKDF (reference sequence). The length of the CDR3 is 14 residues. Unmatched junction bases numbered 9, after V lost 6 bases and J lost 6 bases. In DNA, the CDR3 is TGTGCCACCAGGGGCAGGGGGCTGTGGTCTGAAGCTTTCTTT. Its protein is CATRGRGLWSEAFF.

This rearrangement joins TRBV6-2 or TRBV6-3 to TRBJ2-5; 7 bases align to TRBD2. This CDR3 spans 15 amino acids. Germline CDR1 reads MNHEY; CDR2 reads SVGEGT. J lost 5 bases, V lost 3 bases, and 9 bases had no gene match. CDR3 in amino acids: CASSYGRDSGETQYF. DNA for the CDR3: TGTGCCAGCAGTTATGGGAGGGATTCTGGCGAGACCCAGTACTTC.

There are a few counts of this clonotype. The chain uses TRBV20-1 and TRBJ1-5, with D maybe TRBD1 (5 bases). V was shortened by 3 bases and J by 4 bases, with 19 bases between the two germline ends. The CDR3 loop spans 16 amino acids. Germline assignment: CDR1 DFQATT and CDR2 SNEGSKA (reference sequence). The CDR3, as DNA: TGCAGTGCTAGGGGATCAGGGAATAGGCTTAATCAGCCCCAGCATTTT. Protein product: CSARGSGNRLNQPQHF.

The chain carries TRBV7-9 and TRBJ2-5; D not resolved. V gave up 2 bases and J gave up 7 bases, with 8 bases separating them. The CDR3 contains 12 residues. Germline V gene lookup returns CDR1 SEHNR and CDR2 FQNEAQ (reference sequence). The CDR3 spells CASSLTGGTQYF. DNA of the CDR3: TGTGCCAGCAGCTTAACGGGTGGGACCCAGTACTTC.

By proportion, this clonotype is medium-sized. The chain is built from TRBV7-2 and TRBJ2-3; no firm D call. Germline CDR1 SGHTA, CDR2 FQGNSA. The CDR3 covers 13 residues. Trimming left V 1 base short and J 0 bases short, with 2 bases between. The CDR3 region has the DNA TGTGCCAGCAGCTTAGGGAGCACAGATACGCAGTATTTT. It yields the protein CASSLGSTDTQYF.

DNA of the CDR3: TGTGCCAGCAGTTCTTTTTGGGGGGGGGTCGACGAGCAGTACTTC. Translating it yields CASSSFWGGVDEQYF. V is TRBV27 and J is TRBJ2-7; TRBD2 agrees at 7 bases. V was clipped by 4 bases and J by 5 bases; unmatched bases: 11. The CDR3 has 15 residues. Per germline, CDR1 MNHEY and CDR2 SMNVEV (reference sequence).

By share, this clonotype ranks as medium-sized. V gene TRBV7-9 combines with J gene TRBJ2-3; D gene unclear. CDR1 is SEHNR, CDR2 FQNEAQ, per germline (reference sequence). The CDR3 loop spans 12 amino acids. The V and J ends lost 5 bases and 2 bases respectively, with 5 bases between them. CDR3 sequence (DNA): TGTGCCAGCAGCCCTGACACAGATACGCAGTATTTT. It codes for CASSPDTDTQYF.

To note about this clonotype: It is unclear where the CDR3 begins or ends on the DNA, so no DNA is shown, and the CDR3 is as TCRdb lists it. The chain employs TRBV7-8 and TRBJ2-5; TRBD1, the table's D call, was not compared with the DNA. Per germline, CDR1 SGHVS and CDR2 FQNEAQ. The length of the CDR3 is 22 amino acids, counting both ends. CDR3 region: CDSSFYICSAISSGTGMETQYF.

The chain couples TRBV6-1 to TRBJ2-3; D uncertain. Germline V lookup: CDR1 MNHNS, CDR2 SASEGT. V dropped 5 bases and J dropped 0 bases, with 3 bases sitting between them. The CDR3 loop spans 12 amino acids. This chain's CDR3 is CASSPSTDTQYF. CDR3 sequence (DNA): TGTGCCAGCAGTCCCAGCACAGATACGCAGTATTTT.

The V gene is TRBV20-1, the J gene TRBJ2-7; TRBD1 matches 7 bases. The germline gives CDR1 DFQATT, CDR2 SNEGSKA (reference sequence). V was pared by 5 bases and J by 4 bases, with 11 bases of the junction left unmatched. The CDR3 runs 14 residues. The CDR3: CSAHTSGGSYEQYF. As DNA, the CDR3 is TGCAGTGCTCACACCTCAGGGGGATCATACGAGCAGTACTTC.

This clonotype was counted a few times. The CDR3 region is CASSLEGGDPLQQYF. The CDR3 bases are TGTGCCAGCAGCTTAGAGGGGGGTGACCCCTTGCAGCAGTACTTC. The chain links TRBV7-9 to TRBJ2-7, with D perhaps given as TRBD1 or TRBD2 (6 bases each). V was pared by 1 base and J by 8 bases, with 18 bases between. This CDR3 comprises 15 residues. CDR1 and CDR2 (germline): SEHNR, FQNEAQ (reference sequence).

This chain uses TRBV11-1 with TRBJ2-5; TRBD2 is a possible D gene (6 bases). The CDR3 spans 14 residues. V was trimmed by 1 base and J by 4 bases, leaving 10 bases between them. In germline, CDR1 is SGHAT, CDR2 FQDESV (reference sequence). The CDR3 DNA reads TGTGCCAGCAGCTTAGTATTAGCGGCAGAGACCCAGTACTTC. Its protein is CASSLVLAAETQYF.